These 32 T cell receptor beta chains were sequenced from one sample in a study of blood T cell repertoires in COVID-19. Sequencing used immunoSEQ multiplex PCR; TCRdb keeps in-frame clones, though not all of them. The profile shows about 320,000 clones, 65% to 90% of them singletons. The specimen was peripheral blood. The receptors shown here come from a human donor in a cohort sampled during active COVID-19.

The CDR3 region is CACRRGPRDAEAFF. The CDR3 nucleotides read TGTGCCTGTCGGCGGGGCCCCAGGGACGCTGAAGCTTTCTTT. V gene TRBV30 combines with J gene TRBJ1-1; D possibly corresponds to TRBD1 (5 bases). CDR3 length: 14 amino acids. V was shortened by 6 bases and J by 6 bases, with 20 bases between the two germline ends. Germline-derived CDR1 and CDR2 are GTSNPN and SVGIG (reference sequence).

The chain uses TRBV19 and TRBJ2-5; 9 positions agree with TRBD2. V gave up 3 bases and J gave up 6 bases; unmatched junction bases: 11. Germline CDR1 reads LNHDA; CDR2 reads SQIVND (reference sequence). The CDR3 has 16 residues. CDR3 protein: CASSMEAGGFEKTQYF. CDR3 nucleotides: TGTGCCAGTAGTATGGAAGCGGGGGGATTCGAAAAGACCCAGTACTTC.

This rearrangement joins TRBV10-3 to TRBJ1-2, with 11 bases fitting TRBD1. Germline loops: CDR1 ENHRY, CDR2 SYGVKD. After removal of 0 bases from V and 5 bases from J, the junction contained 2 bases not matched to a gene. The CDR3 has 15 residues. For the CDR3, the DNA is TGTGCCATCAGTGAGTCGGGACAGGGGGGTTATGGCTACACCTTC. It translates to CAISESGQGGYGYTF.

This chain links TRBV6-5 with TRBJ1-1; the match to TRBD1 covers 10 bases. In germline, CDR1 is MNHEY, CDR2 SVGAGI. The CDR3 has 14 residues. V lost 5 bases and J lost 7; bases outside the gene matches: 7. The CDR3 here is CASSTGTGAGEAFF. In DNA form, the CDR3 reads TGTGCCAGCAGTACCGGGACAGGGGCGGGTGAAGCTTTCTTT.

This clone has just one count. The rearrangement uses TRBV5-6 and TRBJ2-5, with 7 positions matching TRBD1. The V gene's germline CDR1 is SGHDT and CDR2 YYEEEE. Trimming cost V 6 bases and J 5 bases; bases outside gene matches: 10. This CDR3 is built from 14 residues. The CDR3 DNA reads TGTGCCAGCAAAAGAACACAGGGGCTGGAGACCCAGTACTTC. Translating it yields CASKRTQGLETQYF.

The CDR3 protein is CASSDGQKAKGYTF. For the CDR3, the DNA is TGTGCCAGCAGCGACGGACAGAAGGCGAAAGGCTACACCTTC. The gene calls are TRBV7-9 and TRBJ1-2; D perhaps matches TRBD1 (6 bases). The germline V gene encodes CDR1 SEHNR and CDR2 FQNEAQ (reference sequence). The CDR3 is made up of 14 amino acids. V was clipped by 5 bases and J by 8 bases, with 18 bases between them.

The CDR3 nucleotides read TGTGCCAGCAGCCCCTGGGACTATGAAAAACTGTTTTTT. It translates to CASSPWDYEKLFF. This rearrangement joins TRBV5-5 to TRBJ1-4, with TRBD1 as a possible D gene (5 bases). V lost 4 bases, J lost 6 bases, and 10 bases lay in between. Germline V gives CDR1 SGHKS, CDR2 YYEKEE (reference sequence). The CDR3 runs 13 residues.

The chain uses TRBV6-2 or TRBV6-3 and TRBJ2-2; a weak D match, TRBD2 (5 bases). V was trimmed by 7 bases and J by 5 bases, leaving 11 bases between them. This CDR3 is 13 amino acids long. The V gene's germline CDR1 is MNHEY and CDR2 SVGEGT. CDR3 in DNA: TGTGCCAGCACCCCGCGGGTAACCGGGGAGCTGTTTTTT. It is translated as CASTPRVTGELFF.

This chain uses TRBV6-5 with TRBJ1-2; D call uncertain. Trimming left V 6 bases short and J 8 bases short, with 13 bases between. The CDR3 length is 12 residues. From germline, CDR1 is MNHEY and CDR2 SVGAGI. The CDR3 loop reads CASRLKTGGYTF. DNA for the CDR3: TGTGCCAGCAGACTCAAGACGGGAGGCTACACCTTC.

The rearrangement uses TRBV5-1 and TRBJ2-1, with a possible D match to TRBD2 (6 bases). Deletions cut 7 bases from V and 8 bases from J, with 16 bases between. CDR1 and CDR2 (germline): SGHRS, YFSETQ. The CDR3 totals 13 residues. The CDR3 bases are TGCGCCAGCTTAGGAGCGGGCGTTCATGAGCAGTTCTTC. Amino acids: CASLGAGVHEQFF.

The chain recombines TRBV11-2 with TRBJ2-5; the match to TRBD1 covers 7 bases. Germline V gene data show CDR1 as SGHAT and CDR2 as FQNNGV. V lost 4 bases, J lost 4 bases, and 6 bases stayed unmatched. The CDR3 sequence is 14 residues long. Here the CDR3 DNA reads TGTGCCAGCAGCTACAGGGGTTTGGGAGAGACCCAGTACTTC. Translation: CASSYRGLGETQYF.

V gene TRBV24-1 combines with J gene TRBJ2-3, with TRBD1 matching over 7 bases. With 1 base clipped from V and 6 bases from J, the junction kept 9 bases outside the gene matches. The length of the CDR3 is 16 residues. Germline lookup yields CDR1 KGHDR and CDR2 SFDVKD. CDR3 DNA sequence: TGTGCCACCAGTGATTTTAATAGGGGGCAAGGGGATACGCAGTATTTT. As protein: CATSDFNRGQGDTQYF.

This chain uses TRBV5-5 with TRBJ1-4; 10 bases are shared with TRBD1. Germline-derived CDR1 and CDR2 are SGHKS and YYEKEE (reference sequence). V shed 4 bases and J 8 bases; nucleotides not matched to a gene: 8. This CDR3 spans 15 amino acids. CDR3 bases: TGTGCCAGCAGCGCGGGGACAGGGGCCGCGGAAAAACTGTTTTTT. As protein: CASSAGTGAAEKLFF.

The V gene is TRBV2, the J gene TRBJ1-2, with D hard to call. This CDR3 comprises 13 residues. Per germline, CDR1 SNHLY and CDR2 FYNNEI. V was clipped by 1 base and J by 2 bases, with 5 bases between them. For the CDR3, the DNA is TGTGCCAGCAGTGAAGGCAGGAACTATGGCTACACCTTC. Protein sequence: CASSEGRNYGYTF.

J is TRBJ2-3 and V is TRBV5-1, with 10 bases aligning to TRBD2. Germline CDR1 is SGHRS and CDR2 is YFSETQ. CDR3 length equals 15 residues. After removal of 4 bases from V and 6 bases from J, the junction contained 8 bases not matched to a gene. The CDR3 loop reads CASSEPSGGADTQYF. The CDR3 bases are TGCGCCAGCAGCGAACCTAGCGGGGGAGCGGATACGCAGTATTTT.

The chain joins TRBV3-1 (or the pseudogene TRBV3-2) to TRBJ1-2; no clear D gene. CDR3 length: 13 residues. The V gene's germline CDR1 is LGHDT and CDR2 YNNKEL (reference sequence). V was pared by 1 base and J by 2 bases, with 5 bases between. CDR3 coding DNA: TGTGCCAGCAGCCAAGGCAGGAACTATGGCTACACCTTC. This translates into CASSQGRNYGYTF.

The V and J genes are TRBV30 and TRBJ2-2; 7 bases align to TRBD1. The CDR3 consists of 14 residues. Germline-derived CDR1 and CDR2 are GTSNPN and SVGIG (reference sequence). V shed 2 bases and J 3 bases; nucleotides not matched to a gene: 3. The CDR3 is CAWSTGTDTGELFF. CDR3 sequence (DNA): TGTGCCTGGAGTACCGGGACAGACACCGGGGAGCTGTTTTTT. Full variable domain (rest looked up from reference TRBV30 and TRBJ2-2): SQTIHQWPATLVQPVGSPLSLECTVEGTSNPNLYWYRQAAGRGLQLLFYSVGIGQISSEVPQNLSASRPQDRQFILSSKKLLLSDSGFYLCAWSTGTDTGELFFGEGSRLTVL.

V and J are TRBV23-1 and TRBJ1-1, with a possible D match to TRBD1 (6 bases). TRBV23-1 is labeled an ORF, and its function is uncertain. Trimming took off 3 bases at V and 2 bases at J, with 19 bases between the two ends. The CDR3 sequence is 17 residues long. CDR3 nucleotide sequence: TGCGCCAGCAGTCACCACTTTGAGGGGGACGCTAACACTGAAGCTTTCTTT. Translating gives CASSHHFEGDANTEAFF.

This chain links TRBV10-2 with TRBJ1-2; tentative D call: TRBD1 (5 bases). With 0 bases removed from V and 8 bases from J, the gap between germline ends came to 13 bases. This CDR3 is built from 14 residues. Germline V CDR1 and CDR2: WSHSY, SAAADI. CDR3 DNA sequence: TGCGCCAGCAGTGAGTCGCGACAGTTGGTGGGCTACACCTTC. This gives the protein CASSESRQLVGYTF.

The chain links TRBV4-1 to TRBJ2-1, with 8 bases aligning to TRBD1. The CDR3 consists of 16 residues. Germline CDR1 and CDR2: MGHRA and YSYEKL. V lost 0 bases, J lost 3 bases, and 4 bases stayed unmatched. CDR3 in DNA: TGCGCCAGCAGCCAAGATTCAGGGGGCTACTACAATGAGCAGTTCTTC. This translates into CASSQDSGGYYNEQFF.

This clone was detected once. This chain joins TRBV5-6 and TRBJ1-3; D is uncertain. Trimming pared 3 bases from V and 1 base from J, leaving 8 bases between. The CDR3 consists of 14 residues. Germline CDR1 and CDR2: SGHDT and YYEEEE. For the CDR3, the DNA is TGTGCCAGCAGCTCTCAGGATTCTGGAAACACCATATATTTT. As protein: CASSSQDSGNTIYF.

The CDR3 sequence is CATQSIVSANYGYTF. The DNA for the CDR3 is TGTGCCACCCAAAGTATAGTTTCGGCTAACTATGGCTACACCTTC. This chain links TRBV15 with TRBJ1-2, with D hard to call. The CDR3 sequence is 15 residues long. Germline lookup yields CDR1 LNHNV and CDR2 YYDKDF (reference sequence). Trimming pared 8 bases from V and 0 bases from J, leaving 16 bases between.

The chain has TRBV3-1 (or the pseudogene TRBV3-2) and TRBJ2-3; the D is unclear. Between the trimmed V and J ends, which lost 1 base and 3 bases, there was a span of 14 bases. Germline-derived CDR1 and CDR2 are LGHDT and YNNKEL (reference sequence). The CDR3 is made up of 16 amino acids. The CDR3 nucleotides read TGTGCCAGCAGCCAAGGGCTCAGGTCATGGACAGATACGCAGTATTTT. Protein product: CASSQGLRSWTDTQYF.

Details on this clone: A read error may account for a junction end that differs from germline. Within the sample, other DNA sequences also encode this same CDR3. This chain links TRBV5-1 with TRBJ1-2; D is unclear. Germline lookup yields CDR1 SGHRS and CDR2 YFSETQ. The CDR3 totals 12 residues. The CDR3 loop reads CASSSWAGGYTF. CDR3 bases: TGCGCTAGCAGCTCGTGGGCGGGTGGCTACACCTTC.

This clone appeared a single time. The chain has TRBV24-1 and TRBJ2-2; 9 nucleotides align to TRBD1. This CDR3 region has 18 residues. Trimming removed 0 bases from V and 6 bases from J; junction bases left unmatched: 10. Germline CDR1 reads KGHDR; CDR2 reads SFDVKD. Here the CDR3 reads CATSDLGLGQGRSGELFF. The CDR3 DNA sequence: TGTGCCACCAGTGATTTGGGATTGGGACAGGGAAGGTCCGGGGAGCTGTTTTTT.

The rearrangement joins TRBV5-5 to TRBJ2-6; 9 bases fit TRBD1. The V segment lost 4 bases and the J segment 0 bases; nucleotides outside the gene matches: 8. This CDR3 has 18 residues. Germline CDR1 SGHKS, CDR2 YYEKEE (reference sequence). This CDR3 reads CASSAPGQGVSGANVLTF. CDR3 nucleotides: TGTGCCAGCAGCGCCCCGGGACAGGGCGTCTCTGGGGCCAACGTCCTGACTTTC.

V and J are TRBV18 and TRBJ2-7; 9 nucleotides agree with TRBD1. The ends lost 4 bases at V and 2 bases at J; junction bases unmatched: 6. The CDR3 length is 15 residues. Germline-derived CDR1 and CDR2 are KGHSH and LQKENI. The chain's CDR3 is CASSLTGGMTYEQYF. CDR3 DNA: TGTGCCAGCTCACTGACAGGGGGTATGACCTACGAGCAGTACTTC. Drawing the rest from reference TRBV18 and TRBJ2-7, the complete variable domain is NAGVMQNPRHLVRRRGQEARLRCSPMKGHSHVYWYRQLPEEGLKFMVYLQKENIIDESGMPKERFSAEFPKEGPSILRIQQVVRGDSAAYFCASSLTGGMTYEQYFGPGTRLTVT.

This clone was recorded a few times. Additional DNA sequences in this sample encode the identical CDR3. The rearrangement links TRBV5-1 to TRBJ1-5; D gene ambiguous. CDR1 and CDR2 from the germline V gene are SGHRS and YFSETQ. This CDR3 comprises 13 residues. The V end lost 0 bases, the J end lost 5 bases, and 6 bases lay between the germline ends. This CDR3 reads CASSLGRDQPQHF. The CDR3 DNA reads as TGCGCCAGCAGCTTGGGTCGGGATCAGCCCCAGCATTTT.

The J gene is TRBJ2-7, the V gene TRBV3-1 (or the pseudogene TRBV3-2); 7 nucleotides match TRBD1. The ends lost 3 bases at V and 0 bases at J; junction bases unmatched: 11. The CDR3 sequence is 17 residues long. The V gene's germline CDR1 is LGHDT and CDR2 YNNKEL (reference sequence). CDR3 DNA sequence: TGTGCCAGCAGCCATGGGACAGTTAGAACTAGCTCCTACGAGCAGTACTTC. It translates to CASSHGTVRTSSYEQYF.

The V and J genes are TRBV6-5 and TRBJ1-2; 10 bases match TRBD1. CDR1 MNHEY and CDR2 SVGAGI come from the germline V gene. The CDR3 has 15 residues. Unmatched junction bases numbered 2, after V lost 0 bases and J lost 4 bases. In DNA, the CDR3 is TGTGCCAGCAGTTACTCGACAGGGGGCGTCTATGGCTACACCTTC. This codes for CASSYSTGGVYGYTF.

This clone was observed a few times. V usage is TRBV29-1 and J usage is TRBJ2-5; possible D gene TRBD1, 6 bases. The germline CDR1 and CDR2 sequences are SQVTM and ANQGSEA. The CDR3 extends over 12 amino acids. The V end lost 4 bases, the J end lost 5 bases, and 11 bases lay between the germline ends. The CDR3, as DNA: TGCAGCGTTGGGGGGCCGGGGGAGACCCAGTACTTC. It is translated as CSVGGPGETQYF.

This chain uses TRBV5-1 with TRBJ1-5; D may be TRBD1 (6 bases). The V and J ends lost 4 bases and 6 bases respectively, with 14 bases between them. This CDR3 spans 14 amino acids. CDR1 and CDR2 from the germline V gene are SGHRS and YFSETQ. CDR3 sequence reads: CASSLQGAGQPQHF. CDR3 DNA: TGCGCCAGCAGCCTACAGGGTGCGGGTCAGCCCCAGCATTTT.